Sequencing of this TCR beta chain was carried out in a study of regulatory T cells in long-lasting Graves disease (dated by TCRdb to the early 2020s). About the investigation overall: Antithyroid drugs had been taken for less than 3 months by newly diagnosed Graves' disease patients. Peripheral blood TCR sequencing and RNA sequencing compared persistent Graves' disease patients with newly diagnosed Graves' disease patients. The study took place in China and was registered as a clinical trial. A total of roughly 35 samples were covered by TCR sequencing, comprising some 13 persistent and roughly 20 newly diagnosed Graves' disease patients. Results the study describes overall, beyond this receptor: Peripheral blood alone was examined, since thyroid tissue, which constituted the primary lesion, could not be accessed. Lower TCR Shannon entropy and fewer highly expanded clones were observed in persistent Graves' disease patients than in newly diagnosed patients, which suggested clonal expansion. Persistent disease showed preferential use of TRBV28, TRBJ1-2 and TRBJ2-5, whereas newly diagnosed disease favored TRBV20-1 and TRBJ2-1. The authors acknowledged the small sample size as a limitation that may reduce accuracy. A larger number of public clonotypes was shared among persistent patients (over 2,500) than among newly diagnosed patients (roughly 1,000). Only the TCR beta chain was sequenced and analyzed.

The germline V gene sets CDR1 to SGHDN and CDR2 to FVKESK. The CDR3 holds 12 amino acids from the cysteine to the phenylalanine. Solely the CDR3 DNA is kept, with 36 bases framed from the first base. V is reduced by 1 base and J by 9 bases, leaving a spacing of 8 bases between them. Library construction relied on multiplex PCR. For sequencing, an Illumina HiSeq 4000 was employed. To build TCR beta libraries, CDR3 regions were amplified by Arm-PCR using iRepertoire HTBI primers. Before sequencing, the PCR products underwent gel purification. The paper's data handling went like this. Across samples, 55 to 80 TRBV and 14 TRBJ segments were identified and used for gene usage analysis of CDR3 amino acid clonotypes. COPE and FqMerger were used to merge filtered high-quality paired reads into contigs. Contigs were aligned with BLAST to IMGT TRBV, TRBD and TRBJ reference genes, and CDR3 was defined per IMGT. Any clonotype with a frequency above 0.1% was counted as a highly expanded clone. Shannon entropy was used to measure repertoire diversity, and the Gini coefficient was used to measure V-J evenness. A clonotype was considered public if more than one individual shared it. Using fastp at Q25 and MiXCR, TCRdb reprocessed the public reads and kept productive beta chains. Rows with one shared CDR3 protein collapse into an entry with the most common genes and DNA. V and J calls and clone size were set by TCRdb, not the authors. For this sample the table gives around 240,000 distinct CDR3 sequences, of which 15% to 20% were detected only once. Of the sample, around 15% falls within the top ten clones.

The sample's time point label is to be understood as: newly diagnosed GD, antithyroid drugs for less than 3 months. For both TCR sequencing and RNA sequencing, RNA was extracted from PBMCs using TRIzol. The diagnosis of Graves' disease was made according to American Thyroid Association guidelines. Patients were recruited from an endocrinology department in Xi'an, China. Each patient gave about 9.1 milliliters of peripheral blood, collected in an EDTA anticoagulant tube. PBMCs were isolated by Ficoll Paque Plus density gradient separation without further T cell sorting. An Agilent 2100 Bioanalyzer and agarose gel were used to check RNA quality, while a NanoDrop 2000 measured RNA concentration. This clonotype was seen repeatedly, ten times or more. The specificity of this receptor is unknown. Per-nucleotide qualities are absent, and no much larger clonotype sits a single base away. These records were also assigned to another study, of T cells in Graves' hyperthyroidism and ophthalmopathy. From that second study: A patient counted as having stable Graves' hyperthyroidism if no progression to ophthalmopathy occurred over 18 months of follow-up. Hyperthyroidism patients were newly diagnosed, with disease duration under 2 months, and aged 18 to 65 years. The study excluded patients with uncontrolled infections, other autoimmune diseases, pregnancy or lactation. Diagnoses relied on clinical symptoms, serum thyroxine and TRAb, thyroid ultrasound and orbital computed tomography. For the first round of RT-PCR on the TCR CDR3, the HTBI primer set was used together with the Qiagen OneStep RT-PCR kit. Most expanded thyroid clonotypes (frequency above 0.001) were also detected in blood, suggesting blood repertoires may reflect thyroid immune responses. Ophthalmopathy was separated from stable hyperthyroidism by a 13 V-J signature model, with about 86% sensitivity and 81% to 82% specificity obtained in cross-validation and 80%/75% obtained in testing. In validation, the model predicted progression to ophthalmopathy with 55% to 71% sensitivity and around 72% specificity, a median of around six months before onset. To identify TCR V-J signatures that set the groups apart, the researchers used a discovery cohort of about a hundred patients, made up of approximately 43 with Graves' ophthalmopathy and 57 with stable Graves' hyperthyroidism. Prospective prediction of ophthalmopathy was tested in an independent validation cohort of 18 to 20 hyperthyroidism patients and approximately 17 patients who later progressed to ophthalmopathy. For training and testing, the 110 or so patients in the discovery cohort were randomly divided in a 7:3 ratio. The study also compared thyroid tissue and blood T-cell repertoires from 5 to 7 Graves' hyperthyroidism patients. After sampling, hyperthyroidism patients received methimazole starting at 30 mg daily, and ophthalmopathy patients received high-dose intravenous methylprednisolone. Libraries were constructed in a second round of multiplex PCR, after which size selection and purification were performed. Libraries were sequenced paired-end with 100 bp reads on an Illumina HiSeq2000. SOAPnuke was used to process the raw data, with reads discarded if the reads contained adapters or uncalled bases, had a mean Phred below 15, or lacked an exact constant-primer or identifier match. COPE v1.2.5 was used to merge high-quality paired reads, and clonotypes were defined as unique nucleotide sequences. Clonotypes were aligned to IMGT TRBV, TRBD and TRBJ reference segments using MiTCR v1.1. The analysis was restricted to V-J combinations with a frequency above 0.0001, which together covered about 99% of the repertoires. The TCS score was defined as F50 (clonal expansion) divided by E x V (chaos), with BLOSUM62-based TCRdist calculated between CDR3 peptides within each V-J. Welch's t-statistics and random forest reduced 500 to 550 V-J features to 13, which were used in a naive Bayes classifier (R e1071). No statistical method was used to set the sample size in advance, and investigators knew the group allocation. The paper describes TCR Vbeta CDR3 sequencing of 135 peripheral blood samples, made up of about 40 ophthalmopathy patients, some 76 hyperthyroidism patients and roughly 17 progressor patients.

The TCR comes from a woman between 25 and 40 years old with Graves disease. Donor details come from another sample of the same person, matched by shared clones. The chain employs TRBV14 and TRBJ2-3, with the D gene not clear enough to name. The sample here was peripheral blood mononuclear cells (PBMCs), taken at new diagnosis, from a patient treated with antithyroid drugs. Read as DNA, the sequence is TGTGCCAGCAGCCAAGGGGCCTCAACGCAGTATTTT. It encodes CASSQGASTQYF.